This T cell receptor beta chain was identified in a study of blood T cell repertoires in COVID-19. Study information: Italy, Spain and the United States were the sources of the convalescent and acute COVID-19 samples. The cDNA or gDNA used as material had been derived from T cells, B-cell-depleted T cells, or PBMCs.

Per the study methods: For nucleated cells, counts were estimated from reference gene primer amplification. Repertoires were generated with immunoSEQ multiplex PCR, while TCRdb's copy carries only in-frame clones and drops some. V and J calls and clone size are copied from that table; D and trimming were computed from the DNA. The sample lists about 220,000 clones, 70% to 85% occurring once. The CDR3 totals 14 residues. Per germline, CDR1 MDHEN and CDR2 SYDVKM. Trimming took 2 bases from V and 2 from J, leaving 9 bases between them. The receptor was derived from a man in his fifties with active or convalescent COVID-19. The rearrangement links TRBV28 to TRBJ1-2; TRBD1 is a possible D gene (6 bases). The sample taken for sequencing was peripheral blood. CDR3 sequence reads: CASSLPGQNYGYTF. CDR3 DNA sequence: TGTGCCAGCAGTTTACCCGGACAGAACTATGGCTACACCTTC.